The clone carrying this T cell receptor beta chain was counted between two and nine times. What it recognizes is unknown. The junction differs from germline at one of its ends, possibly a read error. Next came a second PCR, run for roughly 6 to 11 cycles, which used a sample-barcoded 5' primer along with a J-beta primer mix. Through a template-switch adaptor with 12 random nucleotides, each cDNA molecule received a tag. Any given sample supplied a minimum of 2.5 million CDR3-containing paired-end reads. TCRdb independently ran MiXCR on the 5' RACE reads; one entry per CDR3 protein. Of approximately 600,000 distinct CDR3 sequences listed, about 54% are singletons. These data originate in a study of blood T cells in healthy people across ages. Study-wide points: It was not known whether donors were CMV positive (a possible confounder of expanded clonotype changes).

The germline CDR1 and CDR2 sequences are LGHDT and YNNKEL (reference sequence). The CDR3 consists of 15 residues. J is TRBJ2-5 and V is TRBV3-1; D is ambiguous. The sequence came from a man between 60 and 75 years old in good health. The source material was blood. Here the CDR3 reads CASSQGNPRGETQYF. In DNA form, the CDR3 reads TGTGCCAGTAGCCAAGGCAACCCAAGAGGAGAGACCCAGTACTTC.